These 23 T cell receptor beta chains came from one sample sequenced in a study of T cells after yellow fever vaccination. TCRdb called the 5' RACE reads again in MiXCR, with one record for every CDR3 protein. The sample has about 300,000 distinct CDR3 sequences; roughly 8.7% are singletons. The starting material was CD4+ T cells sorted from PBMCs, obtained 5 days after the yellow fever booster vaccination. The receptors stem from a man aged 18 to 35 who received the YFV17D yellow fever vaccine.

This clonotype showed up just a few times. This chain connects TRBV27 to TRBJ1-5; D ambiguous. The CDR3 is made up of 13 amino acids. From germline, CDR1 is MNHEY and CDR2 SMNVEV (reference sequence). Trimming pared 4 bases from V and 6 bases from J, leaving 10 bases between. The CDR3 bases are TGTGCCAGCAGTTGGGGTGAGGCTCAGCCCCAGCATTTT. Its protein product is CASSWGEAQPQHF.

This clonotype was picked up many times. This chain uses TRBV29-1 with TRBJ2-7, with TRBD1 identical over 8 bases. J lost 0 bases, V lost 0 bases, and 7 bases had no gene match. This CDR3 comprises 16 residues. Germline CDR1 SQVTM, CDR2 ANQGSEA. The CDR3 reads CSVEDRPGQDSYEQYF. The CDR3 DNA reads as TGCAGCGTTGAAGATCGTCCGGGACAGGACTCCTACGAGCAGTACTTC.

The chain combines TRBV19 with TRBJ1-5; a weak D match, TRBD1 (5 bases). V was shortened by 1 base and J by 3 bases, with 10 bases between the two germline ends. Germline CDR1 is LNHDA and CDR2 is SQIVND (reference sequence). The CDR3 contains 15 residues. This CDR3 reads CASSIVGGVNQPQHF. The CDR3 nucleotides read TGTGCCAGTAGTATAGTTGGGGGAGTCAATCAGCCCCAGCATTTT.

The J gene is TRBJ1-1, the V gene TRBV5-1; D might be TRBD1 (6 bases). The ends were cut back, 6 bases at V and 7 bases at J, with 16 bases in the middle. The CDR3 sequence is 13 residues long. The germline gives CDR1 SGHRS, CDR2 YFSETQ. The DNA of the CDR3 is TGCGCCAGCACACAAACTGAGGGGGGTGAAGCTTTCTTT. Translation gives CASTQTEGGEAFF.

This clonotype was detected ten times or more. This rearrangement joins TRBV19 to TRBJ2-1, with 13 nucleotides matching TRBD2. The germline V gene has CDR1 LNHDA and CDR2 SQIVND (reference sequence). V was clipped by 5 bases and J by 2 bases; unmatched bases: 3. This CDR3 is built from 16 residues. CDR3: CASSVGLAGPYNEQFF. CDR3 bases: TGTGCCAGTAGTGTGGGACTAGCGGGGCCCTACAATGAGCAGTTCTTC.

This clonotype has a handful of counts. The genes are TRBV20-1 and TRBJ2-4, with D hard to call. Per germline, CDR1 DFQATT and CDR2 SNEGSKA (reference sequence). Trimming pared 6 bases from V and 4 bases from J, leaving 13 bases between. The CDR3 loop spans 13 amino acids. The CDR3 nucleotides read TGCAGTGCCGGATCCGGGCCGAAAAACATTCAGTACTTC. Protein product: CSAGSGPKNIQYF.

The chain carries TRBV7-8 and TRBJ1-1; D is perhaps TRBD1 (5 bases). V was pared by 5 bases and J by 5 bases, with 27 bases between. Germline V lookup: CDR1 SGHVS, CDR2 FQNEAQ. The CDR3 is 18 residues long. CDR3 sequence reads: CASSRGLAGNLLLTEAFF. CDR3 nucleotides: TGTGCCAGCAGCAGAGGGCTGGCAGGGAATCTTTTATTGACTGAAGCTTTCTTT.

The V gene is TRBV6-6, the J gene TRBJ1-2, with 7 bases identical to TRBD1. The germline gives CDR1 MNHNY, CDR2 SVGAGI (reference sequence). CDR3 length: 12 amino acids. The V segment lost 5 bases and the J segment 8 bases; nucleotides outside the gene matches: 5. CDR3 DNA: TGTGCCAGCAGTCCCCAGGGGGGCGGCTACACCTTC. It specifies CASSPQGGGYTF.

This clonotype was seen a handful of times. The gene calls are TRBV6-5 and TRBJ1-2, with 10 nucleotides matching TRBD1. Germline V gene data show CDR1 as MNHEY and CDR2 as SVGAGI. Trimming cost V 6 bases and J 7 bases; bases outside gene matches: 11. There are 15 residues in the CDR3. CDR3 residues: CASRERQGASRGYTF. The DNA for the CDR3 is TGTGCCAGCAGGGAAAGACAGGGGGCCAGCCGTGGCTACACCTTC.

For the CDR3, the DNA is TGCGCCAGCAGCTTGGACTACAGGGGGAACTCACCCCTCCACTTT. Translated, it gives CASSLDYRGNSPLHF. This sequence joins TRBV5-1 and TRBJ1-6; 8 bases are a match to TRBD1. This CDR3 is 15 amino acids long. Germline assignment: CDR1 SGHRS and CDR2 YFSETQ. V shed 0 bases and J 10 bases; nucleotides not matched to a gene: 6.

This clonotype was seen many times. This chain links TRBV11-2 with TRBJ2-2, with D unresolved. The CDR3 is made up of 13 amino acids. V was trimmed by 1 base and J by 9 bases, leaving 9 bases between them. The germline V gene has CDR1 SGHAT and CDR2 FQNNGV. The CDR3 sequence is CASSLANSWELFF. In DNA form, the CDR3 reads TGTGCCAGCAGCTTAGCGAACTCCTGGGAGCTGTTTTTT.

In its sample, this clonotype was seen a few times. J is TRBJ2-3 and V is TRBV9; a weak D match, TRBD2 (6 bases). Deletions cut 0 bases from V and 8 bases from J, with 13 bases between. Germline-derived CDR1 and CDR2 are SGDLS and YYNGEE. The CDR3 has 14 amino acids. This CDR3 reads CASSVVGGEGTQYF. The CDR3 coding sequence is TGTGCCAGCAGCGTAGTGGGGGGTGAGGGTACGCAGTATTTT.

This clonotype occurred a few times. DNA for the CDR3: TGTGCCAGCAGTCCGGGCAAGCGGGGGGGACGGGAGCAGTTCTTC. This codes for CASSPGKRGGREQFF. The chain carries TRBV6-5 and TRBJ2-1, with 10 nucleotides matching TRBD2. Germline trimming cut 5 bases from V and 10 bases from J; bases unmatched to any gene: 11. Germline V gene sequence: CDR1 MNHEY, CDR2 SVGAGI. There are 15 residues in the CDR3.

This clonotype has only a few counts. The chain employs TRBV5-1 and TRBJ2-1, with 7 nucleotides matching TRBD2. Germline V gene lookup returns CDR1 SGHRS and CDR2 YFSETQ. V shed 1 base and J 9 bases; nucleotides not matched to a gene: 10. The CDR3 is 15 residues long. Here the CDR3 DNA reads TGCGCCAGCAGCTTGCTCTCGCTGGCGGGGGTTGAGCAGTTCTTC. Protein sequence: CASSLLSLAGVEQFF.

This clonotype has more than one count but fewer than ten. J is TRBJ1-5 and V is TRBV6-6, with D perhaps matching TRBD1 (6 bases). CDR1 MNHNY and CDR2 SVGAGI come from the germline V gene (reference sequence). V dropped 2 bases and J dropped 6 bases, with 17 bases sitting between them. This CDR3 has 16 residues. The CDR3 sequence is CASSYAKGGVAQPQHF. CDR3 sequence (DNA): TGTGCCAGCAGTTACGCCAAGGGGGGGGTAGCTCAGCCCCAGCATTTT.

This clonotype has only a few counts. This chain links TRBV20-1 with TRBJ1-1; TRBD1 is a possible D gene (5 bases). Germline V gives CDR1 DFQATT, CDR2 SNEGSKA (reference sequence). Trimming stripped 7 bases from V and 4 bases from J, with 13 bases between. The CDR3 sequence is 12 residues long. This CDR3 is CSVSQGGTEAFF. The CDR3 DNA follows: TGCAGTGTCTCCCAGGGAGGCACTGAAGCTTTCTTT.

This clonotype was observed a handful of times. This chain connects TRBV7-2 to TRBJ1-2; no reliable D call. Germline values: CDR1 SGHTA, CDR2 FQGNSA. V shed 1 base and J shed 3 bases, with 12 bases lying between them. The CDR3 is made up of 15 amino acids. The CDR3 loop reads CASSLVKLGYYGYTF. The CDR3 region has the DNA TGTGCCAGCAGCTTAGTTAAGCTGGGGTACTATGGCTACACCTTC.

This clonotype occurred a few times. The J gene is TRBJ1-2, the V gene TRBV27; D is unresolved. The length of the CDR3 is 13 residues. The germline CDR1 and CDR2 sequences are MNHEY and SMNVEV (reference sequence). Deletions cut 3 bases from V and 4 bases from J, with 9 bases between. Here the CDR3 reads CASSFVGGYGYTF. The DNA of the CDR3 is TGTGCCAGCAGTTTTGTGGGAGGCTATGGCTACACCTTC.

The chain links TRBV5-8 to TRBJ2-7; D is ambiguous. Trimming stripped 4 bases from V and 2 bases from J, with 16 bases between. There are 15 residues in the CDR3. Germline CDR1 is SGHTS and CDR2 is YDEGEE. The CDR3 DNA reads TGTGCCAGCAGCAAACGGTCGTCACAAACCTACGAGCAGTACTTC. Translated: CASSKRSSQTYEQYF.

The table lists this clonotype with a few counts. The J gene is TRBJ1-4, the V gene TRBV7-2; a possible D gene is TRBD1 (5 bases). CDR1 is SGHTA, CDR2 FQGNSA, per germline. The CDR3 totals 15 residues. Trimming left V 5 bases short and J 5 bases short, with 15 bases between. This CDR3 reads CASSATSGRNEKLFF. CDR3 DNA sequence: TGTGCCAGCAGCGCGACCTCAGGGAGGAATGAAAAACTGTTTTTT.

This clonotype has just a few counts. This chain connects TRBV5-4 to TRBJ1-1; D is possibly TRBD1 (6 bases). CDR3 length: 15 amino acids. The germline V gene encodes CDR1 SGHNT and CDR2 YYREEE (reference sequence). V lost 1 base to trimming and J lost 0 bases, with 10 bases between them. The CDR3 DNA reads as TGTGCCAGCAGCTTGCGGGACAACCTGAACACTGAAGCTTTCTTT. This codes for CASSLRDNLNTEAFF. Full variable domain (remainder filled in from reference TRBV5-4 and TRBJ1-1): ETGVTQSPTHLIKTRGQQVTLRCSSQSGHNTVSWYQQALGQGPQFIFQYYREEENGRGNFPPRFSGLQFPNYSSELNVNALELDDSALYLCASSLRDNLNTEAFFGQGTRLTVV.

The table lists this clonotype with many counts. CDR3 coding DNA: TGTGCCAGCAGTTACGAGTCTGGAGGGTACAATGAGCAGTTCTTC. Encoded protein: CASSYESGGYNEQFF. The rearrangement links TRBV6-5 to TRBJ2-1; maybe TRBD2 (6 bases). Trimming removed 2 bases from V and 4 bases from J, with 12 bases in between. Germline loops: CDR1 MNHEY, CDR2 SVGAGI. The CDR3 is 15 amino acids.

This clonotype showed up just a few times. The chain links TRBV20-1 to TRBJ2-1; 7 bases match TRBD1. Germline trimming cut 3 bases from V and 3 bases from J; bases unmatched to any gene: 5. The germline gives CDR1 DFQATT, CDR2 SNEGSKA (reference sequence). The CDR3 consists of 14 residues. The CDR3 loop reads CSARMRGLYNEQFF. DNA for the CDR3: TGCAGTGCTAGGATGAGGGGGCTCTACAATGAGCAGTTCTTC.